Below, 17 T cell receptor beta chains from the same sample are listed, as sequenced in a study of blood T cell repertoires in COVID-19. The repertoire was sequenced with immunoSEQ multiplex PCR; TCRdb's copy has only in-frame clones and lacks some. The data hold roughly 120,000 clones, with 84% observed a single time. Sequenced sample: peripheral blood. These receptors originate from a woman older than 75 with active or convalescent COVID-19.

CDR3 residues: CASSSAGLAGKETQYF. CDR3 DNA: TGTGCCAGCAGTAGTGCGGGACTAGCGGGAAAAGAGACCCAGTACTTC. The chain is built from TRBV25-1 and TRBJ2-5; 13 bases match TRBD2. Germline V lookup: CDR1 MGHDK, CDR2 SYGVNS. With 5 bases clipped from V and 3 bases from J, the junction kept 6 bases outside the gene matches. CDR3 size: 16 residues.

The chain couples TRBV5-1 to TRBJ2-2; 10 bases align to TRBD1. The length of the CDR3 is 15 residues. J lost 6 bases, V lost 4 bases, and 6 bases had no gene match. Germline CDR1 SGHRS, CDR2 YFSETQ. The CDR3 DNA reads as TGCGCCAGCAGCCGTCCCGGGACAGGGGCCGGGGAGCTGTTTTTT. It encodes CASSRPGTGAGELFF.

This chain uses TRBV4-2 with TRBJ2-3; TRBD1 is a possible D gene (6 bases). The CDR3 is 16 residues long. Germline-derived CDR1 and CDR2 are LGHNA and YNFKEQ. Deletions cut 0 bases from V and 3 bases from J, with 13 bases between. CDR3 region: CASSQDLRGGTDTQYF. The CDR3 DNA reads TGTGCCAGCAGCCAAGATCTGAGAGGGGGAACAGATACGCAGTATTTT.

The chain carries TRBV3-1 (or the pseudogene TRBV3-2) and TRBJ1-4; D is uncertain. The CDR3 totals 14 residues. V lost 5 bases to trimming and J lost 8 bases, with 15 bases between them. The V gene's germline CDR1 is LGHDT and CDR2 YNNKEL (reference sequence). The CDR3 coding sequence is TGTGCCAGCAGCGCACCCGGTCTCGGGGAAAAACTGTTTTTT. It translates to CASSAPGLGEKLFF.

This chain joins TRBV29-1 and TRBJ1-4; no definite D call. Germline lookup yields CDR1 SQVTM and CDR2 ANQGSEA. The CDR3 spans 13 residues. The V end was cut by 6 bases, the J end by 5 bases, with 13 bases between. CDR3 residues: CSVAPGSNEKLFF. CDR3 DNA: TGCAGCGTAGCCCCCGGGTCCAATGAAAAACTGTTTTTT.

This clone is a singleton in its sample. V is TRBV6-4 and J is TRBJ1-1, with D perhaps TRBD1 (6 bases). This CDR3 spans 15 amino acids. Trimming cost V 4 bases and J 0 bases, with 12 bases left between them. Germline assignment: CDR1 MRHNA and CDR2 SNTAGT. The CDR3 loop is CASSAEGGLNTEAFF. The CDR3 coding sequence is TGTGCCAGCAGTGCCGAGGGGGGGTTGAACACTGAAGCTTTCTTT.

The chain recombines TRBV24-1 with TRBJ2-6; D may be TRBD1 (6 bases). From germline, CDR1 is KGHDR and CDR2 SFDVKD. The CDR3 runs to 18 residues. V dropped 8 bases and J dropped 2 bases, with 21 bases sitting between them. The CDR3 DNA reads TGTGCCACCAAATTCGACAGGCCCTTGACCGCTGGGGCCAACGTCCTGACTTTC. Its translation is CATKFDRPLTAGANVLTF.

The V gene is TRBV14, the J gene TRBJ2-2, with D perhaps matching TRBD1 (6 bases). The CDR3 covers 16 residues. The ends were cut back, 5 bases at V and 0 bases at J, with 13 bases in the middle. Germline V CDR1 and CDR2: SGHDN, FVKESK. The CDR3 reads CASSKRTATNTGELFF. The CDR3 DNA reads TGTGCCAGCAGCAAACGGACAGCTACGAACACCGGGGAGCTGTTTTTT.

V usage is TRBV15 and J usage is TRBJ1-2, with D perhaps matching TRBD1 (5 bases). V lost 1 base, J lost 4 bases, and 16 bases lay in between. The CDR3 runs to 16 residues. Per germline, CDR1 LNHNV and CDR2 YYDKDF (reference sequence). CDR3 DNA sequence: TGTGCCACCAGCAGAGGGTCCAGTGGGCAGGGCTATGGCTACACCTTC. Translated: CATSRGSSGQGYGYTF. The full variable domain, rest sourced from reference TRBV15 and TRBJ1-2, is DAMVIQNPRYQVTQFGKPVTLSCSQTLNHNVMYWYQQKSSQAPKLLFHYYDKDFNNEADTPDNFQSRRPNTSFCFLDIRSPGLGDTAMYLCATSRGSSGQGYGYTFGSGTRLTVV.

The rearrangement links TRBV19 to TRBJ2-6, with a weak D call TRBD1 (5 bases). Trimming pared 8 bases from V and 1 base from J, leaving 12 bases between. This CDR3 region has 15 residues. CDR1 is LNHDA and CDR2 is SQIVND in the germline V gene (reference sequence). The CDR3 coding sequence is TGTGCCAGTCGGACAACCTTGTCTGGGGCCAACGTCCTGACTTTC. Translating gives CASRTTLSGANVLTF.

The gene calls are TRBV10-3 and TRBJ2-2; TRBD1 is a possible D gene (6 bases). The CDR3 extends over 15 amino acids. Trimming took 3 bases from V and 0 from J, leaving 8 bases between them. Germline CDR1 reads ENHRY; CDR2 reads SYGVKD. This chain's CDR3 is CAISEGTTNTGELFF. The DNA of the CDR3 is TGTGCCATCAGTGAAGGGACAACGAACACCGGGGAGCTGTTTTTT.

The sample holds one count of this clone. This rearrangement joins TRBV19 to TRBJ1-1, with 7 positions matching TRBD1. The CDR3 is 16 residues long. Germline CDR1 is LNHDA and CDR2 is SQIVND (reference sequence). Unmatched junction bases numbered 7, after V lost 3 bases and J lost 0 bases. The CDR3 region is CASSIPSGGLNTEAFF. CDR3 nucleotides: TGTGCCAGTAGTATCCCGTCAGGGGGGCTGAACACTGAAGCTTTCTTT. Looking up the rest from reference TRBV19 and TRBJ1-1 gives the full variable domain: DGGITQSPKYLFRKEGQNVTLSCEQNLNHDAMYWYRQDPGQGLRLIYYSQIVNDFQKGDIAEGYSVSREKKESFPLTVTSAQKNPTAFYLCASSIPSGGLNTEAFFGQGTRLTVV.

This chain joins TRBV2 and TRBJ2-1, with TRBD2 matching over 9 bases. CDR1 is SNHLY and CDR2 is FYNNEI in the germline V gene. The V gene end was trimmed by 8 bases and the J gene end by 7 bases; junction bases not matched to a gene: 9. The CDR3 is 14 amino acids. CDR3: CASAAGGFKNEQFF. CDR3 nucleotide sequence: TGTGCCAGCGCTGCGGGAGGGTTTAAAAATGAGCAGTTCTTC.

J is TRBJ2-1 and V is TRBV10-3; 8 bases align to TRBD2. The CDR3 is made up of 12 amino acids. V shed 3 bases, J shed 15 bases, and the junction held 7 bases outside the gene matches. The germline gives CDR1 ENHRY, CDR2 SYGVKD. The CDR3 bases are TGTGCCATCAGTGACGGGGGGGACTCCCGGTTCTTC. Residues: CAISDGGDSRFF.

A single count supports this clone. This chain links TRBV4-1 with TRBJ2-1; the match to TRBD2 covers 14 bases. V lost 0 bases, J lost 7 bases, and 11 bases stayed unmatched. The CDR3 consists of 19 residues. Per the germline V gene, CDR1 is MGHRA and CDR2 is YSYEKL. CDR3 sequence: CASSQDRATSGRASNEQFF. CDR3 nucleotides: TGCGCCAGCAGCCAAGATCGTGCGACTAGCGGGAGGGCCTCAAATGAGCAGTTCTTC.

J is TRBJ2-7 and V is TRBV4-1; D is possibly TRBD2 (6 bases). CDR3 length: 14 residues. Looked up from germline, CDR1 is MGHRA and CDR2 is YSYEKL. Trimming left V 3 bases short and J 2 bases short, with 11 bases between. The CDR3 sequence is CASSQAGTTYEQYF. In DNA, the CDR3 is TGCGCCAGCAGCCAGGCGGGAACTACCTACGAGCAGTACTTC.

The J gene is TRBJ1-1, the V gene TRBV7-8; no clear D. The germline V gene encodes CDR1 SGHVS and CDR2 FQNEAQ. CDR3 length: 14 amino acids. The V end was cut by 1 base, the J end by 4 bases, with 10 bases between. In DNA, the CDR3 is TGTGCCAGCAGCTTAGGAGGTGCGGTCACTGAAGCTTTCTTT. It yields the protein CASSLGGAVTEAFF.